Listed here are 2 T cell receptor beta chains from one sample, sequenced in a study of PD-L1 blockade in urothelial cancer (dated by TCRdb to about 2017). Sample time point, as interpreted from the label and publication: peripheral blood 6 weeks after treatment start. Receptor libraries were prepared by the immunoSEQ multiplex PCR assay. Entries here come from immuneACCESS through TCRdb and include only in-frame sequences with V and J called. Some clones fail to appear in such tables; in the studies checked, an unresolved V gene covers under half of the shortfall, and the cause of the remainder is unknown. This sample has about 41,000 clones in its table, and around 84% of those were observed once. 2.6% of the sample goes to the ten largest clones. This specimen was PBMCs, taken around atezolizumab (anti-PD-L1) treatment. Source of these receptors: a man between 65 and 85 years old with urothelial cancer.

The V and J genes are TRBV18 and TRBJ1-3, with no clear D. Germline V lookup: CDR1 KGHSH, CDR2 LQKENI. V gave up 3 bases and J gave up 4 bases, with 10 bases separating them. The CDR3 runs 14 residues. Here the CDR3 DNA reads TGTGCCAGCTCACCCCTCGAAGCGGGAAACACCATATATTTT. Amino acid sequence: CASSPLEAGNTIYF.

This clone was recorded a few times. The chain is built from TRBV6-1 and TRBJ2-7; a possible D gene is TRBD1 (6 bases). Germline V gives CDR1 MNHNS, CDR2 SASEGT. Trimming pared 6 bases from V and 0 bases from J, leaving 12 bases between. The CDR3 has 14 residues. The CDR3 loop reads CASRFTGSSYEQYF. The CDR3 DNA sequence: TGTGCCAGCAGATTTACAGGGAGCTCCTACGAGCAGTACTTC.